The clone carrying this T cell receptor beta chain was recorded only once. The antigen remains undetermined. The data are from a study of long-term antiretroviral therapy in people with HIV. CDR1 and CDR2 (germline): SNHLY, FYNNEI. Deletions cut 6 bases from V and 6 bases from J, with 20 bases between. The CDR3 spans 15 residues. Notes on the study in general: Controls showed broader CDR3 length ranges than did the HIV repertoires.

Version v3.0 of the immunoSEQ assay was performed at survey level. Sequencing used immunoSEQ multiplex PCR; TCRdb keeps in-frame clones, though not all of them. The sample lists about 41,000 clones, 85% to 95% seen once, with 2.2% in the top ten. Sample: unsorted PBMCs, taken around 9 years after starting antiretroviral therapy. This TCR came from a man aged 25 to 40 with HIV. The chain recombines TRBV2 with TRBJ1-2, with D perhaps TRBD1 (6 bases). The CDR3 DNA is TGTGCCAGCAGACCGCAGCGAGGGACATCCAATGGCTACACCTTC. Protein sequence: CASRPQRGTSNGYTF.